The 2 T cell receptor beta chains below all came from one sample that was sequenced in a study of identical twins. TCRdb reprocessed the 5' RACE reads with MiXCR, giving one entry per CDR3 protein. The sample carries approximately 630,000 distinct CDR3 sequences, around 7.5% recorded once. The same specimen was also included in a second study, on yellow fever vaccine responses in identical twins.

Sequencing was done on a sample of PBMCs. The receptor source for this set is a woman in her late teens or twenties in good health.

This clonotype was counted many times. The V gene is TRBV12-3 or TRBV12-4, the J gene TRBJ2-5, with D maybe TRBD2 (5 bases). Trimming left V 4 bases short and J 2 bases short, with 11 bases between. This CDR3 has 14 amino acids. In nucleotides, the CDR3 is TGTGCCAGCAGTTACGTCCCGGGGCAAGAGACCCAGTACTTC. Amino acid sequence: CASSYVPGQETQYF.

To note about this clonotype: An end of the junction does not agree with germline; a read error may underlie this. The V gene is TRBV20-1, the J gene TRBJ2-5; 10 bases fit TRBD2. CDR3 length equals 16 residues. In germline, CDR1 is DFQATT, CDR2 SNEGSKA (reference sequence). The CDR3 DNA sequence: TGCTGTGCTAGAGACTCGTCTAGCGGGAGCACGAAGACCCAGTACTTC. Translating gives CCARDSSSGSTKTQYF.